These 19 T cell receptor beta chains came from one sample sequenced in a study of Japanese encephalitis immunity and Zika vaccine responses. TCRdb re-called the 5' RACE reads with MiXCR, one entry per CDR3 protein. The top ten clones hold 35% to 50% of a sample with some 180 distinct CDR3 sequences, around 2% of them seen once. For about six days, PBMCs labeled with CFSE were cultured with peptide pools at 0.85 to 1 ug/mL each. Proliferating CD4 T cells were sorted unfixed as live CD56-CD19-CD16-CD3+CD4+ CFSE-low cells. Sequenced material: antigen-activated CD4+ T cells from blood, cultured, taken during a Zika inactivated vaccine study. The receptor set was obtained from an adult man who received an inactivated Zika virus vaccine.

This clonotype is hyperexpanded (1% or more). The V and J genes are TRBV25-1 and TRBJ2-7; weak D call: TRBD1 (5 bases). This CDR3 is 15 amino acids long. Germline assignment: CDR1 MGHDK and CDR2 SYGVNS. V was cut by 4 bases and J by 2 bases, with 15 bases left in between. CDR3 protein: CASSARAPRAYEQYF. Written as DNA, the CDR3 is TGTGCCAGCAGTGCCCGGGCCCCCAGGGCCTACGAGCAGTACTTC.

By its share, this clonotype is large. The gene calls are TRBV3-1 and TRBJ2-5; 13 bases agree with TRBD2. V shed 1 base, J shed 7 bases, and the junction held 3 bases outside the gene matches. This CDR3 has 15 residues. Germline V lookup: CDR1 LGHDT, CDR2 YNNKEL (reference sequence). For the CDR3, the DNA is TGTGCCAGCAGCCAAGGGACTAGCGGGGGAGGGACCCAGTACTTC. It encodes CASSQGTSGGGTQYF.

Sample share makes this clonotype medium-sized. The chain employs TRBV6-5 and TRBJ1-6; TRBD1 is a possible D gene (5 bases). This CDR3 spans 14 amino acids. Germline assignment: CDR1 MNHEY and CDR2 SVGAGI. The V gene lost 5 bases and the J gene lost 7 bases, with 12 bases spanning the gap. This CDR3 is CASSPGTVNSPLHF. The CDR3 nucleotides read TGTGCCAGCAGTCCCGGGACTGTGAATTCACCCCTCCACTTT.

By share of the sample, this clonotype is medium-sized. V is TRBV19 and J is TRBJ2-6; D not certain. The V gene lost 1 base and the J gene lost 4 bases, with 5 bases spanning the gap. Germline CDR1 and CDR2: LNHDA and SQIVND (reference sequence). The CDR3 has 14 residues. DNA of the CDR3: TGTGCCAGTAGTATAGCCCCGGGGGCCAACGTCCTGACTTTC. It codes for CASSIAPGANVLTF.

This clonotype is categorized as hyperexpanded. This chain uses TRBV12-3 or TRBV12-4 with TRBJ2-7, with D possibly being TRBD2 (7 bases). V was trimmed by 6 bases and J by 2 bases, leaving 14 bases between them. The CDR3 extends over 14 amino acids. The CDR3 sequence: CASSSGGAAYEQYF. CDR3 DNA: TGTGCCAGCAGCTCTGGGGGGGCCGCCTACGAGCAGTACTTC.

This clonotype is categorized as medium-sized. V is TRBV9 and J is TRBJ1-6, with D uncertain. The V and J ends lost 0 bases and 9 bases respectively, with 13 bases between them. The V gene's germline CDR1 is SGDLS and CDR2 YYNGEE. CDR3 length: 15 residues. The CDR3 loop is CASSVEEGWGSPLHF. The CDR3, as DNA: TGTGCCAGCAGCGTAGAGGAGGGTTGGGGTTCACCCCTCCACTTT.

By share of the sample, this clonotype is hyperexpanded. This chain joins TRBV5-1 and TRBJ2-3; perhaps TRBD2 as D (5 bases). There are 15 residues in the CDR3. V was trimmed by 4 bases and J by 1 base, leaving 13 bases between them. Germline V lookup: CDR1 SGHRS, CDR2 YFSETQ. CDR3 residues: CASSGRIGGTDTQYF. The CDR3 coding sequence is TGCGCCAGCAGCGGCAGGATCGGGGGCACAGATACGCAGTATTTT.

This clonotype rates as hyperexpanded (1% or more). V gene TRBV12-3 or TRBV12-4 combines with J gene TRBJ1-2, with 9 bases fitting TRBD1. J gave up 5 bases and V 6 bases, and 7 bases lay outside the gene matches. The CDR3 totals 14 residues. Here the CDR3 DNA reads TGTGCCAGCAGGGTCCCGGGACAGGGATATGGCTACACCTTC. Translation gives CASRVPGQGYGYTF.

This clonotype is classed as hyperexpanded. The rearrangement links TRBV5-1 to TRBJ2-7; TRBD2 aligns across 7 bases. V gave up 4 bases and J gave up 6 bases; unmatched junction bases: 13. Per the germline V gene, CDR1 is SGHRS and CDR2 is YFSETQ. CDR3 length: 15 residues. The CDR3 here is CASSQVAGREGEQYF. The CDR3 DNA is TGCGCCAGCAGCCAGGTGGCTGGCAGGGAGGGCGAGCAGTACTTC.

In this sample, this clonotype is large. V and J are TRBV9 and TRBJ1-2; the D is unclear. The V gene's germline CDR1 is SGDLS and CDR2 YYNGEE. This CDR3 has 15 amino acids. Between the trimmed V and J ends, which lost 0 bases and 4 bases, there was a span of 13 bases. CDR3 protein: CASSVAGWVGYGYTF. The CDR3 nucleotides are TGTGCCAGCAGCGTAGCTGGTTGGGTTGGCTATGGCTACACCTTC.

By sample fraction, this clonotype is medium-sized. V and J are TRBV5-6 and TRBJ1-1; D ambiguous. CDR3 length: 13 amino acids. Trimming cost V 2 bases and J 0 bases, with 5 bases left between them. CDR1 is SGHDT and CDR2 is YYEEEE in the germline V gene. The CDR3, as DNA: TGTGCCAGCAGCTTCCCCATGAACACTGAAGCTTTCTTT. Its protein product is CASSFPMNTEAFF. Filled out from reference TRBV5-6 and TRBJ1-1, the complete variable domain reads DAGVTQSPTHLIKTRGQQVTLRCSPKSGHDTVSWYQQALGQGPQFIFQYYEEEERQRGNFPDRFSGHQFPNYSSELNVNALLLGDSALYLCASSFPMNTEAFFGQGTRLTVV.

This clonotype qualifies as medium-sized. The V and J genes are TRBV6-1 and TRBJ1-2; tentatively, D is TRBD1 (5 bases). CDR1 and CDR2 (germline): MNHNS, SASEGT. V was trimmed by 6 bases and J by 4 bases, leaving 15 bases between them. The CDR3 contains 14 residues. CDR3: CASSRDPRVYGYTF. The CDR3 DNA is TGTGCCAGCAGCAGGGACCCCCGCGTCTATGGCTACACCTTC.

In its sample, this clonotype ranks as large. J is TRBJ2-1 and V is TRBV4-3; tentative D call: TRBD2 (5 bases). CDR3 length: 12 amino acids. Germline CDR1 LGHNA, CDR2 YSLEER. V dropped 1 base and J dropped 10 bases, with 8 bases sitting between them. This CDR3 reads CASSQVPGEQFF. In DNA form, the CDR3 reads TGCGCCAGCAGCCAAGTGCCGGGGGAGCAGTTCTTC.

This clonotype is deemed hyperexpanded. The CDR3, as DNA: TGTGCCAGCAGCTTTGCTAGCGGGGGTCGGAGCTCCTACAATGAGCAGTTCTTC. Its protein product is CASSFASGGRSSYNEQFF. The chain is built from TRBV11-1 and TRBJ2-1, with TRBD2 matching over 10 bases. CDR1 is SGHAT, CDR2 FQDESV, per germline (reference sequence). J lost 0 bases, V lost 3 bases, and 8 bases had no gene match. CDR3 length equals 18 residues.

This clonotype is medium-sized in the sample. This chain connects TRBV6-6 to TRBJ1-2; weak D call: TRBD1 (6 bases). Germline assignment: CDR1 MNHNY and CDR2 SVGAGI (reference sequence). The CDR3 extends over 12 amino acids. V lost 10 bases and J lost 3, with 12 bases in between. CDR3 coding DNA: TGTGCCATCGAACAGGGAGACTATGGCTACACCTTC. This sequence encodes CAIEQGDYGYTF.

This clonotype rates as medium-sized. The chain carries TRBV14 and TRBJ2-3; 15 bases match TRBD2. V lost 1 base to trimming and J lost 5 bases; unmatched junction nucleotides: 4. CDR1 is SGHDN and CDR2 is FVKESK in the germline V gene. The CDR3 consists of 17 residues. The CDR3 DNA is TGTGCCAGCAGCCAAGCTGGGACTAGCGGGAGGAGAGATACGCAGTATTTT. It translates to CASSQAGTSGRRDTQYF.

Relative to its sample, this clonotype is large (0.1 to 1%). The chain employs TRBV28 and TRBJ1-2; D is possibly TRBD1 (5 bases). The V gene lost 4 bases and the J gene lost 8 bases, with 11 bases spanning the gap. CDR3 length: 12 residues. Germline loops: CDR1 MDHEN, CDR2 SYDVKM. The CDR3 region has the DNA TGTGCCAGCAGTTCCCGCTACAGGGGCTACACCTTC. It codes for CASSSRYRGYTF.

This clonotype is medium-sized within its sample. This CDR3 is CASSTQGIRGYTF. CDR3 DNA: TGTGCCAGCAGCACACAGGGGATTAGGGGCTACACCTTC. The chain links TRBV5-6 to TRBJ1-2; TRBD1 aligns across 7 bases. Trimming removed 4 bases from V and 8 bases from J; junction bases left unmatched: 8. In germline, CDR1 is SGHDT, CDR2 YYEEEE. This CDR3 is built from 13 residues.

Comment on this clonotype: An end of the junction differs from the germline gene, which may be a read error. The chain joins TRBV7-8 to TRBJ2-7; D may correspond to TRBD1 or TRBD2 (5 bases each). The CDR3 has 14 residues. The germline V gene has CDR1 SGHVS and CDR2 FQNEAQ. The CDR3 sequence is CASSLGGSTYEHYF. The CDR3 nucleotides are TGTGCCAGCAGCTTAGGGGGGTCCACCTACGAGCATTACTTC.